A single sample gave rise to the 3 T cell receptor beta chains below, sequenced in a study of shared clonotypes between healthy human individuals. Produced via immunoSEQ multiplex PCR; TCRdb's table is partial and in-frame only. Of a few million clones in the sample, approximately 95% were seen once. Sequenced: naive CD4+ T cells from PBMCs. Subset indicated: CD45RA+ positively selected. The receptors here all came from a man aged 18-30 years in good health. Some clones in this sample may be carry-over from other donors' samples.

This clone was seen just once. The rearrangement uses TRBV29-1 and TRBJ1-2; TRBD1 matches at 7 bases. In germline, CDR1 is SQVTM, CDR2 ANQGSEA. The CDR3 covers 13 residues. V was pared by 6 bases and J by 2 bases, with 6 bases of the junction left unmatched. The CDR3 nucleotides read TGCAGCGTAAGCCTGACAGGGAACTATGGCTACACCTTC. Its translation: CSVSLTGNYGYTF. Full variable domain (rest looked up from reference TRBV29-1 and TRBJ1-2): SAVISQKPSRDICQRGTSLTIQCQVDSQVTMMFWYRQQPGQSLTLIATANQGSEATYESGFVIDKFPISRPNLTFSTLTVSNMSPEDSSIYLCSVSLTGNYGYTFGSGTRLTVV.

This clone was picked up a small number of times. The chain is built from TRBV4-1 and TRBJ1-1; perhaps TRBD1 as D (6 bases). The CDR3 runs 15 residues. Trimming cost V 2 bases and J 0 bases, with 10 bases left between them. Germline CDR1 and CDR2: MGHRA and YSYEKL. CDR3 sequence: CASSQSGHLNTEAFF. CDR3 coding DNA: TGCGCCAGCAGCCAATCGGGACACTTGAACACTGAAGCTTTCTTT.

This clone was detected only a few times. The chain joins TRBV28 to TRBJ2-1; no reliable D call. The CDR3 has 16 residues. V lost 5 bases, J lost 8 bases, and 22 bases lay in between. The germline V gene encodes CDR1 MDHEN and CDR2 SYDVKM. CDR3 region: CASSTSSLGQSDEQFF. CDR3 in DNA: TGTGCCAGCAGTACATCCTCCTTAGGGCAGTCGGATGAGCAGTTCTTC.